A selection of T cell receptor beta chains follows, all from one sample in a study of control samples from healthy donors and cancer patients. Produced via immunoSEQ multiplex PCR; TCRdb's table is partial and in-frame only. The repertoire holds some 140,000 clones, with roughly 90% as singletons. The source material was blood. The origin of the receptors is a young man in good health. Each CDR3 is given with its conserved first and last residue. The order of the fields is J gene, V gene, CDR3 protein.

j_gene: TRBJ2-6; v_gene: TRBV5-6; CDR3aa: CASSFKGLGSGANVLTF
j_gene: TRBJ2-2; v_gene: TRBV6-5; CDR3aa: CASSYGGNTGELFF
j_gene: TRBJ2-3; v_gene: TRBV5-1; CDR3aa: CASSLGQYTDTQYF
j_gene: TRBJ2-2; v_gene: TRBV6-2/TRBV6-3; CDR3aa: CASSAGLAGVRTGELFF
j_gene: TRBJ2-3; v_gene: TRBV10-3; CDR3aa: CAIRQTSGSTDTQYF
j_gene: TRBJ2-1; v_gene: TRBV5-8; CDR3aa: CASSFRTSGRAAEQFF
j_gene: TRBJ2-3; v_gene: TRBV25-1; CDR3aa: CASSVTDTQYF
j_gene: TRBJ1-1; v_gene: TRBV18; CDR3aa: CASSPSGLTEAFF
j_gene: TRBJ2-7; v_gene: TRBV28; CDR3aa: CASSFPGQSLYEQYF
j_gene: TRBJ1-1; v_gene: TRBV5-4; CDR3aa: CASSLKGLNTEAFF
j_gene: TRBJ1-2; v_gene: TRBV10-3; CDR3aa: CAIRPTRESYGYTF
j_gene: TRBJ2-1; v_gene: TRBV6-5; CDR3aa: CASSPKGGGYDEQFF
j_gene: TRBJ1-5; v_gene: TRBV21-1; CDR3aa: CASSKVGTELNSNQPQHF
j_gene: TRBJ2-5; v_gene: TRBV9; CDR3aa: CASSAAPGLEETQYF
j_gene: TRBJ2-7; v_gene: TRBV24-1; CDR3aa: CATSDRDRTYEQYF
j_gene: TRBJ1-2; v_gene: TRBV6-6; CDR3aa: CASSAPGGYTF